A single sample is the source of the 24 T cell receptor beta chains below, sequenced in a study of cytomegalovirus exposure and HLA in healthy donors. PCR involved 60 Vbeta and 13 Jbeta primers. Some clones are missing from TCRdb's copy, which holds only in-frame ones; the method was immunoSEQ multiplex PCR. This table holds about 94,000 clones, around 66% found once. Source material: PBMCs. These TCRs come from a man younger than 45 in good health and CMV-seronegative.

In this sample, this clone turned up a few times. The V call is TRBV29-1, the J call TRBJ2-4; D might be TRBD1 (5 bases). CDR1 and CDR2 from the germline V gene are SQVTM and ANQGSEA. There are 12 residues in the CDR3. Trimming stripped 6 bases from V and 11 bases from J, with 17 bases between. CDR3 nucleotide sequence: TGCAGCGTCGCCCCAGACAGCTATTTTCAGTACTTC. Residues: CSVAPDSYFQYF.

The chain employs TRBV27 and TRBJ2-3; the match to TRBD2 covers 8 bases. Looked up from germline, CDR1 is MNHEY and CDR2 is SMNVEV (reference sequence). The V gene end was trimmed by 5 bases and the J gene end by 2 bases; junction bases not matched to a gene: 6. This CDR3 is 15 amino acids long. The CDR3 DNA follows: TGTGCCAGCAGTCCTCTAGCGGGTAACACAGATACGCAGTATTTT. Translating gives CASSPLAGNTDTQYF.

The chain employs TRBV21-1 and TRBJ2-7; TRBD1 is the table's D call and was not checked against the DNA. TRBV21-1 represents a pseudogene. The CDR3 loop spans 15 amino acids. The CDR3 loop reads CASSKGGTGHYEQYF. The CDR3 coding sequence is TGTGCCAGCAGCAAAGGGGGGACAGGGCACTACGAGCAGTACTTC.

The CDR3 here is CASSRGAGGTGTDTQYF. CDR3 sequence (DNA): TGTGCCAGCAGCCGCGGTGCAGGGGGAACGGGCACAGATACGCAGTATTTT. This chain connects TRBV11-2 to TRBJ2-3, with TRBD1 matching over 7 bases. Germline loops: CDR1 SGHAT, CDR2 FQNNGV. The V and J ends lost 5 bases and 1 base, in that order; junction bases with no gene match: 12. This CDR3 comprises 17 residues.

This clone showed up just a few times. The V and J genes are TRBV25-1 and TRBJ2-5; TRBD1 aligns across 9 bases. This CDR3 has 14 amino acids. V shed 2 bases, J shed 7 bases, and the junction held 5 bases outside the gene matches. Germline-derived CDR1 and CDR2 are MGHDK and SYGVNS. CDR3 residues: CASSEPGQGRTQYF. CDR3 in DNA: TGTGCCAGCAGTGAACCGGGACAGGGACGGACCCAGTACTTC.

This chain uses TRBV4-3 with TRBJ2-1; TRBD1 is a possible D gene (5 bases). Looked up from germline, CDR1 is LGHNA and CDR2 is YSLEER. The CDR3 totals 16 residues. Trimming removed 1 base at V and 8 bases at J, with 18 bases between. The CDR3 DNA reads TGCGCCAGCAGCCAAGGTATTAAGACAGCTGGAGATGAGCAGTTCTTC. This codes for CASSQGIKTAGDEQFF.

CDR3 region: CASLRGADGNTEAFF. CDR3 nucleotides: TGTGCCAGCCTTCGGGGGGCAGATGGCAACACTGAAGCTTTCTTT. The chain carries TRBV28 and TRBJ1-1; TRBD1 might be the D (6 bases). CDR3 size: 15 residues. Germline CDR1 MDHEN, CDR2 SYDVKM. V dropped 8 bases and J dropped 2 bases, with 18 bases sitting between them.

The gene calls are TRBV7-2 and TRBJ1-2, with TRBD1 identical over 10 bases. CDR1 is SGHTA and CDR2 is FQGNSA in the germline V gene. The CDR3 has 16 residues. V dropped 5 bases and J dropped 4; count of bases not matched to a gene: 10. This CDR3 is CASSRGGQGGLYGYTF. For the CDR3, the DNA is TGTGCCAGCAGCCGGGGAGGACAGGGGGGCCTCTATGGCTACACCTTC.

The gene calls are TRBV5-8 and TRBJ2-1; 9 bases line up with TRBD1. V gave up 4 bases and J gave up 6 bases; unmatched junction bases: 8. This CDR3 is built from 15 residues. The germline V gene encodes CDR1 SGHTS and CDR2 YDEGEE. CDR3 region: CASSLRDRDINEQFF. For the CDR3, the DNA is TGTGCCAGCAGCCTCCGGGACAGGGACATCAATGAGCAGTTCTTC.

The V and J genes are TRBV7-2 and TRBJ2-5, with 14 bases that match TRBD2. The CDR3 sequence is 17 residues long. Unmatched junction bases numbered 7, after V lost 2 bases and J lost 5 bases. Germline assignment: CDR1 SGHTA and CDR2 FQGNSA. The CDR3 region is CASSLRTSGRPGETQYF. Here the CDR3 DNA reads TGTGCCAGCAGCTTAAGGACTAGCGGGAGGCCCGGGGAGACCCAGTACTTC.

The chain recombines TRBV30 with TRBJ2-3; 7 nucleotides line up with TRBD2. V lost 4 bases to trimming and J lost 2 bases; unmatched junction nucleotides: 6. CDR1 and CDR2 (germline): GTSNPN, SVGIG (reference sequence). CDR3 length equals 14 residues. The CDR3 region has the DNA TGTGCCTGGAAACGAGCGGGGCACACAGATACGCAGTATTTT. Its translation: CAWKRAGHTDTQYF.

The chain recombines TRBV6-6 with TRBJ1-2; unclear D gene. The V and J ends lost 0 bases and 7 bases respectively, with 15 bases between them. The CDR3 sequence is 15 residues long. CDR1 is MNHNY, CDR2 SVGAGI, per germline (reference sequence). The CDR3 loop reads CASSYSVGEASGYTF. The CDR3 DNA is TGTGCCAGCAGTTACTCAGTCGGGGAAGCGTCTGGCTACACCTTC.

J is TRBJ1-4 and V is TRBV9; D possibly corresponds to TRBD1 (5 bases). Germline V gene data show CDR1 as SGDLS and CDR2 as YYNGEE. V was cut by 3 bases and J by 12 bases, with 24 bases left in between. The CDR3 loop spans 16 amino acids. The CDR3 here is CASSAYGTGSDRELFF. Here the CDR3 DNA reads TGTGCCAGCAGCGCATACGGCACAGGATCCGATAGGGAACTGTTTTTT.

This clone was detected only once. The V call is TRBV6-1, the J call TRBJ1-1; D gene ambiguous. Trimming removed 0 bases at V and 5 bases at J, with 13 bases between. CDR1 and CDR2 (germline): MNHNS, SASEGT. There are 15 residues in the CDR3. CDR3 in amino acids: CASSEARTPGTEAFF. Here the CDR3 DNA reads TGTGCCAGCAGTGAAGCGAGGACTCCGGGTACTGAAGCTTTCTTT.

The chain recombines TRBV4-3 with TRBJ1-3, with 8 bases identical to TRBD1. The CDR3 totals 15 residues. From germline, CDR1 is LGHNA and CDR2 YSLEER. Losses at the gene ends were 1 base for V and 4 bases for J; bases not matched to a gene: 3. CDR3 region: CASSQVDRAGNTIYF. The CDR3 DNA reads TGCGCCAGCAGCCAAGTGGACAGGGCCGGAAACACCATATATTTT.

CDR3 DNA: TGTGCTAGTGGCCCGTGGGGCCAGGGGTACCCCTCCTACGAGCAGTACTTC. It specifies CASGPWGQGYPSYEQYF. The chain employs TRBV12-5 and TRBJ2-7; D may be TRBD1 (6 bases). This CDR3 is built from 17 residues. V was cut by 6 bases and J by 0 bases, with 21 bases left in between. Germline CDR1 and CDR2: LGHNT and FRNRAP.

The chain employs TRBV9 and TRBJ2-5, with a weak D call TRBD2 (5 bases). From germline, CDR1 is SGDLS and CDR2 YYNGEE. CDR3 length: 14 residues. V was shortened by 2 bases and J by 5 bases, with 13 bases between the two germline ends. The CDR3 sequence is CASSVEGSEETQYF. The CDR3 nucleotides are TGTGCCAGCAGCGTGGAAGGGAGCGAGGAGACCCAGTACTTC.

The gene calls are TRBV4-1 and TRBJ1-1, with D possibly TRBD1 on 6 matching bases. Germline V gene lookup returns CDR1 MGHRA and CDR2 YSYEKL. The CDR3 runs 15 residues. The germline V and J ends were trimmed by 2 bases and 4 bases, with 14 bases remaining between them. The CDR3 loop is CASSQPIIGGTEAFF. As DNA, the CDR3 is TGCGCCAGCAGCCAACCCATTATAGGGGGCACTGAAGCTTTCTTT.

Written as DNA, the CDR3 is TGCGCCAGCAGCCCCGCAGGACAGGGCTTTGACGAGCAGTACTTC. Amino acid sequence: CASSPAGQGFDEQYF. The chain carries TRBV5-1 and TRBJ2-7; 8 positions agree with TRBD1. This CDR3 is built from 15 residues. Germline V gene lookup returns CDR1 SGHRS and CDR2 YFSETQ. V was clipped by 4 bases and J by 5 bases; unmatched bases: 11.

The rearrangement links TRBV19 to TRBJ2-7, with D unresolved. V was shortened by 3 bases and J by 2 bases, with 11 bases between the two germline ends. The V gene's germline CDR1 is LNHDA and CDR2 SQIVND (reference sequence). CDR3 length: 14 amino acids. The chain's CDR3 is CASSILGGPYEQYF. DNA for the CDR3: TGTGCCAGTAGTATCCTTGGCGGTCCCTACGAGCAGTACTTC.

The chain joins TRBV4-3 to TRBJ1-1; no firm D call. Germline V gives CDR1 LGHNA, CDR2 YSLEER. The CDR3 spans 15 residues. The V and J ends lost 1 base and 1 base respectively, with 10 bases between them. The chain's CDR3 is CASSQVPTENTEAFF. The CDR3 nucleotides read TGCGCCAGCAGCCAAGTCCCTACAGAGAACACTGAAGCTTTCTTT.

The sample holds one count of this clone. This rearrangement joins TRBV6-1 to TRBJ1-4, with TRBD1 matching 8 bases. The germline gives CDR1 MNHNS, CDR2 SASEGT. The CDR3 contains 15 residues. V dropped 2 bases and J dropped 4; count of bases not matched to a gene: 3. This CDR3 is CASSELGQDNEKLFF. In DNA, the CDR3 is TGTGCCAGCAGTGAATTGGGACAGGATAATGAAAAACTGTTTTTT.

J is TRBJ2-2 and V is TRBV10-3; TRBD2 agrees at 9 bases. The germline V gene encodes CDR1 ENHRY and CDR2 SYGVKD. CDR3 length equals 14 residues. Trimming at V came to 6 bases and at J to 5 bases, leaving 4 bases not matched to a gene. Here the CDR3 reads CAISVAGETGELFF. Here the CDR3 DNA reads TGTGCCATCAGCGTAGCGGGGGAGACCGGGGAGCTGTTTTTT.

The chain carries TRBV27 and TRBJ1-2; TRBD1 matches at 7 bases. CDR1 MNHEY and CDR2 SMNVEV come from the germline V gene (reference sequence). Trimming at V came to 6 bases and at J to 8 bases, leaving 24 bases not matched to a gene. The CDR3 is made up of 18 amino acids. CDR3 loop: CASSVYVNRGTIGSGYTF. In DNA form, the CDR3 reads TGTGCCAGCAGCGTTTATGTGAACAGGGGAACCATAGGATCGGGCTACACCTTC.